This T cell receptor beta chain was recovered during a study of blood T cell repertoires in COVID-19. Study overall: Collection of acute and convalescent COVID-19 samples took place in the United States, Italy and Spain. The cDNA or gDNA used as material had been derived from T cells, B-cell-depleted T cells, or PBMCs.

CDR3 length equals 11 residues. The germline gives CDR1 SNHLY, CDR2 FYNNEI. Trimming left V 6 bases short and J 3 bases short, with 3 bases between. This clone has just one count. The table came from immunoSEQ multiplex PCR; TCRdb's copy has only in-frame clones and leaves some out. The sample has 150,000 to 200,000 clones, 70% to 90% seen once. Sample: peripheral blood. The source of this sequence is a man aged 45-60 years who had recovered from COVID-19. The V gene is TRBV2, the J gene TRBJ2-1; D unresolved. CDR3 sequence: CASSYYNEQFF. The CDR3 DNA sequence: TGTGCCAGCAGCTACTACAATGAGCAGTTCTTC.